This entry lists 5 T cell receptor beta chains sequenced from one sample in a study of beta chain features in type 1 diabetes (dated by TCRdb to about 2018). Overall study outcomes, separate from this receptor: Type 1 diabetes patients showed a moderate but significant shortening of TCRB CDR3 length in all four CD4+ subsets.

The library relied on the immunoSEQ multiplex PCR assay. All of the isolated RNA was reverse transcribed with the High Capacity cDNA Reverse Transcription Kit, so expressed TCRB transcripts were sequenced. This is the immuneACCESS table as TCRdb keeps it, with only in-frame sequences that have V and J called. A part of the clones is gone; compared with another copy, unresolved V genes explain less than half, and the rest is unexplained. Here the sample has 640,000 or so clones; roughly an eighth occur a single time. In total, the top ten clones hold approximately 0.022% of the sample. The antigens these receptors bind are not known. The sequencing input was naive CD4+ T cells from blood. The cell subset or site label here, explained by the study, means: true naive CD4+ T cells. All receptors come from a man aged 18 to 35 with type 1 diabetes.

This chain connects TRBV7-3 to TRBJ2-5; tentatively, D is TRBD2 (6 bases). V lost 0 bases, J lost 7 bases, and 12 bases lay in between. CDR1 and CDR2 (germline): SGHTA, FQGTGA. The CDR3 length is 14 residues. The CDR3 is CASSLTPLGGTQYF. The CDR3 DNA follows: TGTGCCAGCAGCTTAACCCCCCTGGGGGGGACCCAGTACTTC.

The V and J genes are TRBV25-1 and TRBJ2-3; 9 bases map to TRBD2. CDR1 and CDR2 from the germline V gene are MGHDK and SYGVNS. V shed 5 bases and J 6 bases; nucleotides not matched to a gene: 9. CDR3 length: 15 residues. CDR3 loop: CASSTQAGGKDTQYF. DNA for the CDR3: TGTGCCAGCAGTACCCAAGCGGGGGGCAAGGATACGCAGTATTTT.

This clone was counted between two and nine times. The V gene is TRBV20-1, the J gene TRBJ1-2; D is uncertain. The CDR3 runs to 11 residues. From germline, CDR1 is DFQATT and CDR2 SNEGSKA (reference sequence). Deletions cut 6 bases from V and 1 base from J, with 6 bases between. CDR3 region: CSAPGNYGYTF. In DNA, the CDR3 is TGCAGTGCCCCGGGTAACTATGGCTACACCTTC.

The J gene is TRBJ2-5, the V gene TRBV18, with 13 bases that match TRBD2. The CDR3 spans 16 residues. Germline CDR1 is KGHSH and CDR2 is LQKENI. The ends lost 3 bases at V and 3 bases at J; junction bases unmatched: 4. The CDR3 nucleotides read TGTGCCAGCTCACCTCGGACTAGCGGGGGAAAAGAGACCCAGTACTTC. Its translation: CASSPRTSGGKETQYF.

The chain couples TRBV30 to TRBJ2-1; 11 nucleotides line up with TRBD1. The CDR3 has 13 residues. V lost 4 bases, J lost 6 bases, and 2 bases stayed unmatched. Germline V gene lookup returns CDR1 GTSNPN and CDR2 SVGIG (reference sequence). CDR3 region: CAWTGTGGNEQFF. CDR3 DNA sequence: TGTGCCTGGACCGGGACAGGGGGCAATGAGCAGTTCTTC.